This T cell receptor beta chain was documented in a study of blood T cell repertoires in COVID-19 (dated by TCRdb to between 2020 and 2021). Concerning the study at large: Samples covering the acute and convalescent phases of COVID-19 were provided by collaborators in the United States, Italy and Spain. The material from the prospective study consisted of cDNA or gDNA derived from T cells, B-cell-depleted T cells, or PBMCs. Deeply sampled blood TCRbeta repertoires from subjects exposed to, actively infected with, or recovered from COVID-19 were included in the dataset. The repertoires were released in a freely available public database intended as a resource for research on the immune response to SARS-CoV-2. The samples were drawn from two sources: the first 160 participants of the ongoing ImmuneRACE study, and some 1,300 subjects contributed by 6 global collaborators. A de-identified subject ID, COVID-19 status, age in years and sex were almost always included in the sample metadata. Where available, HLA class I and class II types were taken from metadata supplied by the sample provider and were not determined by assay-based typing.

As for this clone: Its antigen specificity is not known. No base-level quality is on record; no much larger clone is a single base apart.

TCRbeta CDR3 regions were amplified from genomic DNA by means of the immunoSEQ Assay, a bias-controlled multiplex PCR. From the authors' description of their analysis: Within the assay, amplification of reference gene primers was used to estimate how many nucleated cells each sample contained. Sequence reads were collapsed and filtered to measure the absolute abundance of every unique TCRbeta CDR3 rearrangement. For each sample, productive Simpson clonality was calculated as the square root of Simpson's diversity index across productive rearrangements. TCRdb re-hosts the immuneACCESS table, in-frame sequences only. Its copies lack some clones; in the studies checked, an unresolved V gene accounts for under half of them, and the cause for the rest is not known. That table gives V, J and clone size, and the DNA gave D and trimming. This sample has about 200,000 clones in its table, and approximately 80% of those were observed once. The ten largest clones take up under 15% of the sample.

Collaborating institutions collected whole blood in K2EDTA tubes following their own protocols. Collaborator samples were shipped for TCRbeta analysis as frozen whole blood, isolated PBMCs, or DNA extracted from either sample type. V is trimmed back by 7 bases and J by 2 bases, and the junction contains 11 bases that no gene match accounts for. Per the germline V gene (reference sequence), MNHNY is the CDR1 and SVGAGI is the CDR2. The CDR3, from cysteine to phenylalanine, totals 16 residues. The only DNA kept is the CDR3, 48 bases in frame from the first base. The paper as a whole reports these results and caveats: The amount of clinical and demographic metadata varied by source and participant and was provided uncurated.

This TCR came from a human donor in a cohort sampled during active COVID-19. The V and J segments used are TRBV6-6 and TRBJ2-1; 7 junctional bases match TRBD2. The sequencing sample was made of peripheral blood. The nucleotide sequence reads TGTGCCAGCACCCCGCCTAGCGGAGTGCCCTACAATGAGCAGTTCTTC. Translated, it reads CASTPPSGVPYNEQFF.